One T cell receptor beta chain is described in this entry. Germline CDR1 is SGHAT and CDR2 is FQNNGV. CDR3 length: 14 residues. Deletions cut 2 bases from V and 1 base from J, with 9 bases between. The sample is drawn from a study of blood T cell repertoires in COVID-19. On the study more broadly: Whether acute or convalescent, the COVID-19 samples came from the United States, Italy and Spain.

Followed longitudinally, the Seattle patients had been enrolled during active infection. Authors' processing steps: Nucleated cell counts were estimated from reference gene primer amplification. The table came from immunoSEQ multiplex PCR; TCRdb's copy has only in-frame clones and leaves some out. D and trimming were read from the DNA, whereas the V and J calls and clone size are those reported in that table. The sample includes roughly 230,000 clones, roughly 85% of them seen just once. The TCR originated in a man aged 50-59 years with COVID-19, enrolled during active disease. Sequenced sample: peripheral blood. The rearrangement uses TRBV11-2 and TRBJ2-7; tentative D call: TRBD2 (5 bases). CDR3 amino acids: CASSLRRGSYEQYF. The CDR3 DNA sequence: TGTGCCAGCAGCTTACGACGGGGATCCTACGAGCAGTACTTC.